This T cell receptor beta chain derives from a study of tumor-infiltrating lymphocytes in localized non-small cell lung cancer. Study results and limitations: TCRbeta sequencing showed higher T cell infiltration in tumors than uninvolved lung.

Notes on this clone: The antigen remains unidentified.

V was trimmed by 0 bases and J by 2 bases, leaving 7 bases between them. The germline V gene has CDR1 MNHEY and CDR2 SVGAGI. CDR3 length equals 15 residues. Sequenced by immunoSEQ multiplex PCR; TCRdb stores in-frame clones only, minus some. The repertoire holds 6,000 to 8,000 clones, with 70% to 75% as singletons. The chain links TRBV6-5 to TRBJ2-2, with D unclear. Material: lung tumor tissue. The clonotype comes from a human donor with non-small cell lung cancer. CDR3 sequence: CASSYSGVNTGELFF. The CDR3 DNA reads as TGTGCCAGCAGTTACTCGGGCGTAAACACCGGGGAGCTGTTTTTT.